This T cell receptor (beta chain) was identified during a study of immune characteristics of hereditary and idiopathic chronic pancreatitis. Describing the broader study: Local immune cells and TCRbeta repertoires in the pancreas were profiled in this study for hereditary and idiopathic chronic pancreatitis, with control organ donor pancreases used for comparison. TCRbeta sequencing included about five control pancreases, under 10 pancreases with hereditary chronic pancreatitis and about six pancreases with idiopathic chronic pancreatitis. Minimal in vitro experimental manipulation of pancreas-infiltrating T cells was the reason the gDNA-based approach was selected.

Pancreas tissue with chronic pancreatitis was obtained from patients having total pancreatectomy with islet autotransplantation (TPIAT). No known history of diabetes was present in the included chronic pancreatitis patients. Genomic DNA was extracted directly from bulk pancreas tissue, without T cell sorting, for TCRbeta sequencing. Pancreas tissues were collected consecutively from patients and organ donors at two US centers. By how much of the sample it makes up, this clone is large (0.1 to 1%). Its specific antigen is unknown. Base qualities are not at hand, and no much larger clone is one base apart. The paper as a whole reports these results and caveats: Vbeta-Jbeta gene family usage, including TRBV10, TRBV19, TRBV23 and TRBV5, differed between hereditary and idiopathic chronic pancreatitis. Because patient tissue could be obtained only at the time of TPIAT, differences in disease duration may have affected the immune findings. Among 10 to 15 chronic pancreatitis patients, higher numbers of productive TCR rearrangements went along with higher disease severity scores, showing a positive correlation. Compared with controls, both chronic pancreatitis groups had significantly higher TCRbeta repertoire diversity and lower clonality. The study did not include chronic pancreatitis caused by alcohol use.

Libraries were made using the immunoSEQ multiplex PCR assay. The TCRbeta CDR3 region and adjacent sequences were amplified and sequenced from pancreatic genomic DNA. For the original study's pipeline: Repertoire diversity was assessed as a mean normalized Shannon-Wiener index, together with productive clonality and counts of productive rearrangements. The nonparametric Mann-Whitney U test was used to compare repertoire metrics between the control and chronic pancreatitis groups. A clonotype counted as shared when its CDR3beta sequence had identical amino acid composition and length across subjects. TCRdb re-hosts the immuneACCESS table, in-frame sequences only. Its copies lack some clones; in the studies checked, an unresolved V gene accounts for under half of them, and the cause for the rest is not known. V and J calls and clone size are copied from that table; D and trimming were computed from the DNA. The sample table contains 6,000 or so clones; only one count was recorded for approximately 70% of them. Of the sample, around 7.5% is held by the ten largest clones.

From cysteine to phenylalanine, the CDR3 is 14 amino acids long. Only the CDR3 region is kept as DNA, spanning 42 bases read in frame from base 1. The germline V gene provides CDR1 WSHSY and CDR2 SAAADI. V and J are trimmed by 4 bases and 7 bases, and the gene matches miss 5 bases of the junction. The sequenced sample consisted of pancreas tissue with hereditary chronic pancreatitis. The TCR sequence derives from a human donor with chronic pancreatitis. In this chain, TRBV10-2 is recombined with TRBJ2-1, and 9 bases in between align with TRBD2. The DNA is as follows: TGCGCCAGCAGTGCAGCAAGCGGGGGGAATGAGCAGTTCTTC. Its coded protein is CASSAASGGNEQFF.